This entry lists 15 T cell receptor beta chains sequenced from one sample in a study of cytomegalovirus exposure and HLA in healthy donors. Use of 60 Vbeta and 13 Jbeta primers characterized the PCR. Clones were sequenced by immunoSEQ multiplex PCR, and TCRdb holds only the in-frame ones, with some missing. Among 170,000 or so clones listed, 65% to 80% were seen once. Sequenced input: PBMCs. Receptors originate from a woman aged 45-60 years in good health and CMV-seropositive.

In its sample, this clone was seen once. Here the CDR3 DNA reads TGTGCCAGCAGCCCCGGGGGGGTGTATGGCTACACCTTC. This gives the protein CASSPGGVYGYTF. This chain connects TRBV7-9 to TRBJ1-2; tentatively, D is TRBD1 (5 bases). The germline CDR1 and CDR2 sequences are SEHNR and FQNEAQ (reference sequence). V lost 5 bases and J 5 bases, leaving 12 bases between the germline ends. This CDR3 spans 13 amino acids.

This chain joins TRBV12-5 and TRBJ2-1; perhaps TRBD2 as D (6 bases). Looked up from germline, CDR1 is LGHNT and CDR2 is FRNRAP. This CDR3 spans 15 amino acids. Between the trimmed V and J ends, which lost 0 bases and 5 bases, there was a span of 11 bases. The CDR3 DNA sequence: TGTGCTAGTGGTTTGGTACTTGGAGGGGACAATGAGCAGTTCTTC. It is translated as CASGLVLGGDNEQFF.

This CDR3 is CASSLSKRGGTDTQYF. In DNA form, the CDR3 reads TGTGCCAGCAGTTTATCCAAGCGGGGGGGAACAGATACGCAGTATTTT. The chain employs TRBV27 and TRBJ2-3; 10 bases agree with TRBD2. The V gene's germline CDR1 is MNHEY and CDR2 SMNVEV (reference sequence). CDR3 length: 16 residues. J was trimmed by 3 bases and V by 0 bases; bases with no gene match: 3.

CDR3 nucleotide sequence: TGTGCCAGCAGCTTCACTAGCGGGAATGACAATGAGCAGTTCTTC. Residues: CASSFTSGNDNEQFF. The chain uses TRBV7-2 and TRBJ2-1; 10 bases line up with TRBD2. This CDR3 spans 15 amino acids. The germline V gene has CDR1 SGHTA and CDR2 FQGNSA. J lost 5 bases, V lost 3 bases, and 4 bases had no gene match.

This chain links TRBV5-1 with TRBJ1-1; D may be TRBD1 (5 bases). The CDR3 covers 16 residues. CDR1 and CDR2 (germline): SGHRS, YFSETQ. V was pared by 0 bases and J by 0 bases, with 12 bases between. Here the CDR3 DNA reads TGCGCCAGCAGCTTGGGGGCAGGGAGGGTGAACACTGAAGCTTTCTTT. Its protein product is CASSLGAGRVNTEAFF.

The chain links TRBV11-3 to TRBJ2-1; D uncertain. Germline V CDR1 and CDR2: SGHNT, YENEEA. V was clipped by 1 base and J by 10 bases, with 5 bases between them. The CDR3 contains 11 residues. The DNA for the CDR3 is TGTGCCAGCAGCTTAGGAGAGGAGCAGTTCTTC. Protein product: CASSLGEEQFF.

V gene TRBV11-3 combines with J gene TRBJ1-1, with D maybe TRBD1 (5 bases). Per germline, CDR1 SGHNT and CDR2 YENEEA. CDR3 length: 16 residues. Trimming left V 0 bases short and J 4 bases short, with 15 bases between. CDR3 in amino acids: CASSLEIPGNGTEAFF. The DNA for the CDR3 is TGTGCCAGCAGCTTAGAGATCCCAGGGAATGGCACTGAAGCTTTCTTT. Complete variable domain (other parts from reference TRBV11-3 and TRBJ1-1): EAGVVQSPRYKIIEKKQPVAFWCNPISGHNTLYWYLQNLGQGPELLIRYENEEAVDDSQLPKDRFSAERLKGVDSTLKIQPAELGDSAVYLCASSLEIPGNGTEAFFGQGTRLTVV.

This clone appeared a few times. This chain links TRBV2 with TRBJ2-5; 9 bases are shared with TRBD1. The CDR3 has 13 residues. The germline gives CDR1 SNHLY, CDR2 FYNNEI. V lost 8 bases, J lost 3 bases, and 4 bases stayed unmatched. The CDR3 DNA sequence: TGTGCCAGCGTCCGGGACAGGGAAGAGACCCAGTACTTC. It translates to CASVRDREETQYF.

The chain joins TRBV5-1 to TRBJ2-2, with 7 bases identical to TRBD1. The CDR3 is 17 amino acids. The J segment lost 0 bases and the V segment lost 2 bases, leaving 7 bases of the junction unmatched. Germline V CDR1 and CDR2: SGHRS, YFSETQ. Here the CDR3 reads CASSLTPGQSNTGELFF. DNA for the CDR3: TGCGCCAGCAGCTTAACACCGGGACAGTCGAACACCGGGGAGCTGTTTTTT.

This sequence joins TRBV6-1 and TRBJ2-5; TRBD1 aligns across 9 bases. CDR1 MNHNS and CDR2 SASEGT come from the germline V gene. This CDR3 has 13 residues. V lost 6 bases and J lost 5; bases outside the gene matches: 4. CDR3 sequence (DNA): TGTGCCAGCAGCACAGGGGGCTGGGAGACCCAGTACTTC. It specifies CASSTGGWETQYF.

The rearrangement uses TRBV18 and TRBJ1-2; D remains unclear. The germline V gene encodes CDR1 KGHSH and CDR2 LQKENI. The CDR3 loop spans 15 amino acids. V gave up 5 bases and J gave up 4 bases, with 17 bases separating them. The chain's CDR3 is CASSKVTGEGYGYTF. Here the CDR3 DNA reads TGTGCCAGCTCAAAGGTGACGGGTGAGGGCTATGGCTACACCTTC.

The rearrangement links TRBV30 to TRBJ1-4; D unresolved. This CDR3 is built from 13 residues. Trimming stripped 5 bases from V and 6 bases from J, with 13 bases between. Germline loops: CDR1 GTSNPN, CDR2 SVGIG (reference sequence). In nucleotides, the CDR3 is TGTGCCTGGGGTCAGAGGGTCGATGAAAAACTGTTTTTT. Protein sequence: CAWGQRVDEKLFF.

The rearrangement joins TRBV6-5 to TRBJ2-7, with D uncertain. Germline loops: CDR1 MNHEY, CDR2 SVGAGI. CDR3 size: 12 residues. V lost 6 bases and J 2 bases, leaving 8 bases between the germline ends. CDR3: CASSRTPYEQYF. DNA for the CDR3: TGTGCCAGCAGCCGAACACCCTACGAGCAGTACTTC.

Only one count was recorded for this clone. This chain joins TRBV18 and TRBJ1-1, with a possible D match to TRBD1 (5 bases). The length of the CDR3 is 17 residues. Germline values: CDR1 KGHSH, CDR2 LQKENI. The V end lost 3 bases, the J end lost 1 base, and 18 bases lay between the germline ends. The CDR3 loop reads CASSPLPSAGRNTEAFF. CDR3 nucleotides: TGTGCCAGCTCACCCCTGCCAAGCGCGGGGCGGAACACTGAAGCTTTCTTT.

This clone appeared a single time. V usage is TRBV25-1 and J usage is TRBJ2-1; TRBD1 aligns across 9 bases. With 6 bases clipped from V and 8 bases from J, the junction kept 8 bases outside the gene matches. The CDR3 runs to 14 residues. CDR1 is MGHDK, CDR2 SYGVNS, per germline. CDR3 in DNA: TGTGCCAGCAGCAACCGGGACAGGGAGGATGAGCAGTTCTTC. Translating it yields CASSNRDREDEQFF.